The entry that follows covers one TCR beta chain sequence. Clones were read by immunoSEQ multiplex PCR, and TCRdb kept only the in-frame ones, dropping some. The sample shows 350,000 to 450,000 clones, 90% of them seen only once. This entry belongs to a study of control samples from healthy donors and cancer patients. V was cut by 2 bases and J by 3 bases, with 14 bases left in between. The CDR3 is 15 amino acids. Per germline, CDR1 SGHTA and CDR2 FQGNSA. Material: PBMCs. This sequence joins TRBV7-2 and TRBJ2-7; D is perhaps TRBD2 (5 bases). This sequence was found in a man aged 35 to 55 with head and neck cancer. The CDR3 bases are TGTGCCAGCAGCTTAATCGGGGTGGTCGGCTACGAGCAGTACTTC. The encoded protein is CASSLIGVVGYEQYF.